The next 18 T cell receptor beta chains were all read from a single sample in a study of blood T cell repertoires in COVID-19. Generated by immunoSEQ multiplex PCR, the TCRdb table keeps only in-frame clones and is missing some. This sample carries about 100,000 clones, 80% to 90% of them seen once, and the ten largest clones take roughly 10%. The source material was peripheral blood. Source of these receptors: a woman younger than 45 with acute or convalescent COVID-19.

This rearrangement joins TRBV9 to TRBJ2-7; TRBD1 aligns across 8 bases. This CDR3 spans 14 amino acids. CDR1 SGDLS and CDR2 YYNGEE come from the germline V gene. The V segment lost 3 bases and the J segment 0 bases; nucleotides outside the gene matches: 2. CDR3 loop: CASSEGQDSYEQYF. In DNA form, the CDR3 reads TGTGCCAGCAGCGAGGGACAGGACTCCTACGAGCAGTACTTC.

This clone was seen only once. CDR3 sequence (DNA): TGCGCCAGCAGCACGGACAGGGGGAGGACAGATACGCAGTATTTT. It encodes CASSTDRGRTDTQYF. This chain uses TRBV5-1 with TRBJ2-3; 10 bases agree with TRBD1. The CDR3 consists of 15 residues. V shed 4 bases and J 3 bases; nucleotides not matched to a gene: 5. CDR1 and CDR2 from the germline V gene are SGHRS and YFSETQ.

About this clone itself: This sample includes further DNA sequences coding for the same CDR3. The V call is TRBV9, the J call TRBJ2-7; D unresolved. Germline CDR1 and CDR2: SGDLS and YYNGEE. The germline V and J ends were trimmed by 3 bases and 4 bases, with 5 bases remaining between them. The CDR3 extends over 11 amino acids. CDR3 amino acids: CASSAGYEQYF. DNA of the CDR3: TGTGCCAGCAGCGCAGGTTACGAGCAGTACTTC.

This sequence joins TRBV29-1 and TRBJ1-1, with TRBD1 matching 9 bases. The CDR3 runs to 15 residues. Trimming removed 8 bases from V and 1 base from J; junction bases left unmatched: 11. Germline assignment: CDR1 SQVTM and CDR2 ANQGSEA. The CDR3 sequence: CSPKQGAEKNTEAFF. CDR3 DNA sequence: TGCAGCCCCAAACAGGGGGCCGAGAAGAACACTGAAGCTTTCTTT.

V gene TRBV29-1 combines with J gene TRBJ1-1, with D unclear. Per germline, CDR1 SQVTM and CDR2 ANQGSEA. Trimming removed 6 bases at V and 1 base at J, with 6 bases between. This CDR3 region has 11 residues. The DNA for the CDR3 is TGCAGCGTGGAGGAGAACACTGAAGCTTTCTTT. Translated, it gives CSVEENTEAFF.

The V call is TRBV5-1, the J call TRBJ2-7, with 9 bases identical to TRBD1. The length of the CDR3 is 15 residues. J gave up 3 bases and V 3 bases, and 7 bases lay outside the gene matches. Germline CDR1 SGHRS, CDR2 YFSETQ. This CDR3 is CASSSSGTGFYEQYF. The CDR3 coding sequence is TGCGCCAGCAGCTCTTCCGGGACAGGGTTCTACGAGCAGTACTTC.

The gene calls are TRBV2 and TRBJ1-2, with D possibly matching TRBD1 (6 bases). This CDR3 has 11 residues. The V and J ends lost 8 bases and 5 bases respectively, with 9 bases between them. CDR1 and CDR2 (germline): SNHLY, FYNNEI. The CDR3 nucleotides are TGTGCCAGCGGGCAGGGGTATGGCTACACCTTC. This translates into CASGQGYGYTF.

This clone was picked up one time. The CDR3 DNA follows: TGTGCCAGCACCTTGGAGCCGGGGCAGCCCCAGCATTTT. It codes for CASTLEPGQPQHF. This rearrangement joins TRBV12-3 or TRBV12-4 to TRBJ1-5; D uncertain. V was pared by 7 bases and J by 7 bases, with 14 bases between. The CDR3 sequence is 13 residues long.

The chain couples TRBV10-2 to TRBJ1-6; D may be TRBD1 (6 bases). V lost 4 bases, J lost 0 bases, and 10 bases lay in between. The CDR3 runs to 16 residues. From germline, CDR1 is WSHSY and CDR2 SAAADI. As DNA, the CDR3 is TGCGCCAGCAGTGCGGACAGCAGCTCCTATAATTCACCCCTCCACTTT. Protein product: CASSADSSSYNSPLHF.

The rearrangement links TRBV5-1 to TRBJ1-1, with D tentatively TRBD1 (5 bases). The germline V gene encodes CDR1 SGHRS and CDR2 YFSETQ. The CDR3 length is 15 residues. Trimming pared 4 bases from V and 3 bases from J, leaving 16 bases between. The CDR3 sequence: CASSPFGGEDTEAFF. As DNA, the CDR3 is TGCGCCAGCAGCCCTTTCGGGGGAGAGGACACTGAAGCTTTCTTT.

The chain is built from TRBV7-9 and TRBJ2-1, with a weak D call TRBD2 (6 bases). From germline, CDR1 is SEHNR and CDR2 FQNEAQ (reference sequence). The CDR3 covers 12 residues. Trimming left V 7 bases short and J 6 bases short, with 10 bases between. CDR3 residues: CASTFSGNEQFF. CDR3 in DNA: TGTGCCAGCACCTTTAGCGGCAATGAGCAGTTCTTC.

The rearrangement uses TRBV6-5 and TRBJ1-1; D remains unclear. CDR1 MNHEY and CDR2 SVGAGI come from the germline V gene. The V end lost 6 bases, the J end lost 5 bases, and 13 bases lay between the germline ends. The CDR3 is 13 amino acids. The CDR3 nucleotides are TGTGCCAGCAGCCGGGTTGGATGGACTGAAGCTTTCTTT. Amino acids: CASSRVGWTEAFF.

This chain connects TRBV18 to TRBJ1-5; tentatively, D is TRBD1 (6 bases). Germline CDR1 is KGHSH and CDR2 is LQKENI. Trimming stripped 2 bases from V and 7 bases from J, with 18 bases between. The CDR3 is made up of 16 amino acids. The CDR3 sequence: CASSPSLQGNGQPQHF. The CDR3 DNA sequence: TGTGCCAGCTCACCATCTCTCCAGGGGAACGGGCAGCCCCAGCATTTT.

CDR3 coding DNA: TGTGCCAGCAGCCCCAGAGAGCGAAGAGATACGCAGTATTTT. Encoded protein: CASSPRERRDTQYF. The genes are TRBV7-2 and TRBJ2-3, with D unclear. Trimming shortened V by 5 bases and J by 5 bases, and 14 bases separated the two germline ends. From germline, CDR1 is SGHTA and CDR2 FQGNSA. This CDR3 contains 14 residues.

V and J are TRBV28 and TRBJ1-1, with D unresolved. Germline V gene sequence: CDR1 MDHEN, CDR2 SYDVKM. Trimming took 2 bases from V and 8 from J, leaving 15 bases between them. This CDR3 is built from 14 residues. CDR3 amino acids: CASSLEGGWWEAFF. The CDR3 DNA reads TGTGCCAGCAGTTTAGAGGGCGGATGGTGGGAAGCTTTCTTT.

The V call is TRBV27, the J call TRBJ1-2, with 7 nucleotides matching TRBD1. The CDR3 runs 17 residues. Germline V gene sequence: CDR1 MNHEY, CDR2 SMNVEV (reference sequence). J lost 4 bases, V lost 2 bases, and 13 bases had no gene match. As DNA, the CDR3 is TGTGCCAGCAGTTTAAAGGGCTCGGGCAGGGGGACCTATGGCTACACCTTC. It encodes CASSLKGSGRGTYGYTF.

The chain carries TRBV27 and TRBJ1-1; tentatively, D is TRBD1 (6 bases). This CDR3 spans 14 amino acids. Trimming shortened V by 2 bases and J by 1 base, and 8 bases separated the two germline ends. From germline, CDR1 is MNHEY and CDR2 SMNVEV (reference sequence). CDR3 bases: TGTGCCAGCAGTTTAGCGGGGGCGAACACTGAAGCTTTCTTT. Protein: CASSLAGANTEAFF.

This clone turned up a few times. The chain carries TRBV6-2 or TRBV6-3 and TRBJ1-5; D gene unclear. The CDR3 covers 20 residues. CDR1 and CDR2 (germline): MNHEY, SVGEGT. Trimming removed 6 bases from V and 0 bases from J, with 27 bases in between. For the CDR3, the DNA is TGTGCCAGCAGCTCCCACTCTAGGACGAGGGCTGGGTATAGCAATCAGCCCCAGCATTTT. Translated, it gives CASSSHSRTRAGYSNQPQHF.